Sequencing of this T cell receptor (beta chain) was carried out in a study of PD-L1 blockade in urothelial cancer. Overall study context: Patients' prior chemotherapy regimens numbered 0 to 3. Blood gave a median 141,255 T cells.

In regard to this clone: Its antigen is still unknown.

The assay was immunoSEQ multiplex PCR, and TCRdb's table has in-frame clones only and misses some. The sample shows 70,000 or so clones, roughly 88% of them seen only once. Sample time point: pretreatment peripheral blood. Per patient, between 1 and 8 samples were collected at pretreatment and on-treatment time points. Germline lookup yields CDR1 MGHRA and CDR2 YSYEKL. This CDR3 has 14 residues. V lost 0 bases and J lost 7, with 10 bases in between. Whole-study results and caveats: Better progression-free and overall survival followed lower pretreatment blood clonality.

The chain combines TRBV4-1 with TRBJ1-5; no definite D call. The sample in question was PBMCs, obtained around atezolizumab (anti-PD-L1) treatment. This TCR came from a man aged 70 or older with urothelial cancer. The CDR3 DNA is TGCGCCAGCAGCCAAGATCTAAAGCTCCAGCCCCAGCATTTT. As protein: CASSQDLKLQPQHF.